This T cell receptor (beta chain) is from a study of shared clonotypes between healthy human individuals. General study findings and limits: Clonotypes shared by all four donors outscored non-shared clonotypes in generation probability.

This CDR3 region has 17 residues. V was trimmed by 1 base and J by 4 bases, leaving 18 bases between them. Germline V gives CDR1 MGHRA, CDR2 YSYEKL. Produced via immunoSEQ multiplex PCR; TCRdb's table is partial and in-frame only. The table has 2 million to 2.5 million clones, roughly 95% seen once. Comment on this clone: Its matching antigen is unknown.

The chain couples TRBV4-1 to TRBJ2-3; D is unresolved. This receptor was taken from a man between 18 and 35 years old in good health. Source material: naive CD4+ T cells sorted from blood. Subset noted: CD45RA+ positively selected. Here the CDR3 reads CASSQVGPPGRADTQYF. The DNA for the CDR3 is TGCGCCAGCAGCCAAGTTGGTCCGCCGGGCAGAGCAGATACGCAGTATTTT.